This T cell receptor beta chain was recorded in a study of blood T cells in healthy people across ages. The authors ran a second PCR of about 6 to 11 cycles using a sample-barcoded 5' primer and a J-beta primer mix. Using its own MiXCR run on the 5' RACE reads, TCRdb lists one record per CDR3 protein. The repertoire has under 2,000,000 distinct CDR3 sequences, roughly 49% of them found once; the top ten carry approximately 2.1%. This TCR was recovered from a woman aged 35 to 49 in good health. The source material was blood.

This CDR3 reads CSARELTSGGHTDTQYF. CDR3 DNA sequence: TGCAGTGCTAGAGAATTGACTAGCGGGGGCCACACAGATACGCAGTATTTT. The chain carries TRBV20-1 and TRBJ2-3; 12 bases are shared with TRBD2. Germline V gene lookup returns CDR1 DFQATT and CDR2 SNEGSKA (reference sequence). The trim removed 0 bases at V and 2 bases at J, leaving 6 bases unmatched. The CDR3 consists of 17 residues.